This T cell receptor (beta chain) was identified during a study of regulatory T cells in long-lasting Graves disease. General study results and limits: TRBV28, TRBJ1-2 and TRBJ2-5 were favored in persistent disease. Public clonotype sharing was higher in persistent than newly diagnosed patients. Less diverse TCR repertoires were seen in persistent Graves' patients than in newly diagnosed ones.

CDR3 length: 14 residues. Germline values: CDR1 SNHLY, CDR2 FYNNEI. Trimming at V came to 7 bases and at J to 3 bases, leaving 9 bases not matched to a gene. According to the study, TCR beta libraries were built with iRepertoire HTBI primers and CDR3-region Arm-PCR. Each CDR3 protein gets one entry after TCRdb re-called the multiplex PCR reads with MiXCR. The sample consists of around 460,000 distinct CDR3 sequences, around a fifth of them appearing once. In regard to this clonotype: No antigen is known for it.

Time point here: persistent/refractory GD, antithyroid drugs over 5 years with positive TRAb. RNA from PBMCs was the source of the TCR library. An endocrinology department located in Xi'an, China, was where the patients came from. This TCR was sampled from a female donor with Graves disease. The V call is TRBV2, the J call TRBJ2-7; 7 nucleotides line up with TRBD2. The specimen was peripheral blood mononuclear cells (PBMCs), collected when the disease was refractory, from a patient treated with antithyroid drugs. This chain's CDR3 is CASNGRAGRYEQYF. CDR3 bases: TGTGCCAGCAATGGGAGGGCGGGCCGCTACGAGCAGTACTTC.